These T cell receptor beta chains were read from a single sample in a study of blood T cell repertoires in COVID-19. The protocol was immunoSEQ multiplex PCR, while the TCRdb copy is restricted to in-frame clones and leaves out a portion. The data contain a few hundred thousand clones, approximately 85% of them singletons. Sample: PBMCs or T cells enriched from blood (not recorded which). These receptors originate from a woman younger than 45 who had recovered from COVID-19. Each CDR3 is given with its conserved first and last residue. Each record gives: D gene, clone size, J gene, V gene, CDR3 DNA, CDR3 protein. D genes are given only for firm matches. Clone size is stated in some rows and not others, as once, few, many or a class when expanded.

D gene: -
clone size: -
J gene: TRBJ2-5
V gene: TRBV9
CDR3 DNA: TGTGCCAGCAGCGTAGGCGATCGGGGAACGGAGACCCAGTACTTC
CDR3 protein: CASSVGDRGTETQYF

D gene: TRBD1
clone size: -
J gene: TRBJ2-5
V gene: TRBV5-1
CDR3 DNA: TGCGCCAGCAGGGTGGACAGGGGACGAGAGACCCAGTACTTC
CDR3 protein: CASRVDRGRETQYF

D gene: -
clone size: -
J gene: TRBJ1-1
V gene: TRBV15
CDR3 DNA: TGTGCCACCAGCAGAGAAGCATACAACACTGAAGCTTTCTTT
CDR3 protein: CATSREAYNTEAFF

D gene: -
clone size: many
J gene: TRBJ1-3
V gene: TRBV18
CDR3 DNA: TGTGCCAGCTCACAAATCCCGGAGGGCTCTGGAAACACCATATATTTT
CDR3 protein: CASSQIPEGSGNTIYF

D gene: -
clone size: -
J gene: TRBJ1-2
V gene: TRBV7-2
CDR3 DNA: TGTGCCAGCAGGCCGATGGCGGGCTATGGCTACACCTTC
CDR3 protein: CASRPMAGYGYTF

D gene: TRBD2
clone size: -
J gene: TRBJ2-5
V gene: TRBV3-1/TRBV3-2
CDR3 DNA: TGTGCCAGCAGCCGACTAGCGGCGGTCGGGGAGACCCAGTACTTC
CDR3 protein: CASSRLAAVGETQYF

D gene: TRBD1
clone size: -
J gene: TRBJ1-1
V gene: TRBV11-3
CDR3 DNA: TGTGCCAGCAGCTCAGATAACCCGGCACCGAGGACAGGGGTATTGAACACTGAAGCTTTCTTT
CDR3 protein: CASSSDNPAPRTGVLNTEAFF

D gene: -
clone size: -
J gene: TRBJ1-4
V gene: TRBV4-2
CDR3 DNA: TGTGCCAGCAGCCCTGTCCCCAGGGGCGCAACTAATGAAAAACTGTTTTTT
CDR3 protein: CASSPVPRGATNEKLFF

D gene: -
clone size: -
J gene: TRBJ2-7
V gene: TRBV5-4
CDR3 DNA: TGTGCCAGCAGCCACACTAAGGGGGACTACGAGCAGTACTTC
CDR3 protein: CASSHTKGDYEQYF

D gene: -
clone size: -
J gene: TRBJ2-5
V gene: TRBV24-1
CDR3 DNA: TGTGCCACCAGTGATTTAACAGGAAAAGAAGAGACCCAGTACTTC
CDR3 protein: CATSDLTGKEETQYF

D gene: -
clone size: once
J gene: TRBJ2-7
V gene: TRBV7-9
CDR3 DNA: TGTGCCAGCAGCTTATGGGACTTCAGCTCCTACGAGCAGTACTTC
CDR3 protein: CASSLWDFSSYEQYF

D gene: TRBD1
clone size: -
J gene: TRBJ1-2
V gene: TRBV5-4
CDR3 DNA: TGTGCCAGCAACCTAGGGACAGACTATGGCTACACCTTC
CDR3 protein: CASNLGTDYGYTF

D gene: TRBD1
clone size: -
J gene: TRBJ1-5
V gene: TRBV27
CDR3 DNA: TGTGCCAGTCAACGGGAGGGGGCGAATCAGCCCCAGCATTTT
CDR3 protein: CASQREGANQPQHF

D gene: -
clone size: -
J gene: TRBJ1-6
V gene: TRBV2
CDR3 DNA: TGTGCCAGCAGCGGTATGGACAGCTCCTATAATTCACCCCTCCACTTT
CDR3 protein: CASSGMDSSYNSPLHF

D gene: -
clone size: -
J gene: TRBJ2-7
V gene: TRBV2
CDR3 DNA: TGTGCCAGCCTACGGGACAACTACGAGCAGTACTTC
CDR3 protein: CASLRDNYEQYF

D gene: TRBD2
clone size: -
J gene: TRBJ2-7
V gene: TRBV30
CDR3 DNA: TGTGCCTGGATTGGCGGGACTAGCGGGACCTACGAGCAGTACTTC
CDR3 protein: CAWIGGTSGTYEQYF